Listed here is a single T cell receptor beta chain. Its antigen is currently unknown. This specimen belongs to a study of blood T cells in healthy people across ages. Study-wide points: Researchers deemed the diversity estimates from one million T cells underestimates.

Each donor gave approximately 9.1 milliliters of peripheral blood. The authors extracted at least 5.5 micrograms of total RNA per sample. Primers used in a second PCR of roughly 7 to 12 cycles were a sample-barcoded 5' primer and a J-beta primer mix. A tag from a template-switch adaptor with 12 random nucleotides marked each cDNA molecule. TCRdb reanalysed the 5' RACE reads using MiXCR and keeps one entry per CDR3 protein. The table has around 900,000 distinct CDR3 sequences, 51% seen once. The clonotype was recovered from a woman aged 55-75 years in good health. Sequencing was performed on blood.

In DNA form, the CDR3 reads TGTGCCAGCAGCCAAGGATCAGGGGCGTCCTACGAGCAGTACTTC. This codes for CASSQGSGASYEQYF. This chain joins TRBV4-2 and TRBJ2-7; a possible D gene is TRBD1 (6 bases). The V gene lost 1 base and the J gene lost 1 base, with 11 bases spanning the gap. CDR1 and CDR2 (germline): LGHNA, YNFKEQ. This CDR3 region has 15 residues.